The present T cell receptor beta chain was sequenced within a study of T cells after yellow fever vaccination. This CDR3 is built from 15 residues. Trimming took 1 base from V and 6 from J, leaving 12 bases between them. From germline, CDR1 is MNHEY and CDR2 SVGAGI. Using its own MiXCR run on the 5' RACE reads, TCRdb lists one record per CDR3 protein. The sample has 550,000 or so distinct CDR3 sequences, 15% to 20% seen once; the top ten hold approximately 14%. The sequence came from a man aged 25 to 45 who received the YFV17D yellow fever vaccine. V usage is TRBV6-5 and J usage is TRBJ2-2; possible D gene TRBD1, 6 bases. This specimen was PBMCs, taken 15 days after the yellow fever booster vaccination. The CDR3 bases are TGTGCCAGCAGTTACTTCGGCCAGGGGCCCGGGGAGCTGTTTTTT. Translated, it gives CASSYFGQGPGELFF.